A selection of T cell receptor beta chains follows, all from one sample in a study of T-cell reconstitution after alpha-beta-depleted transplantation in children. TCRdb ran MiXCR on the PCR reads and lists one entry per CDR3 protein. The repertoire holds about 110,000 distinct CDR3 sequences, approximately 6.6% seen once, with roughly 25% in the top ten. The source was PBMCs, mostly from graft donor cells, collected 360 days after TCRalphabeta/CD19-depleted stem cell transplant. These receptors all stem from a male patient aged 2-10 years who had a stem cell transplant for acute lymphoblastic leukemia, so the T cells may come from the graft donor. Both conserved end residues are part of each CDR3. The D gene is left open where the match is weak. Clone size, where shown, is once, few, many, or a class for clones that have expanded.

cdr3_aa,cdr3_nt,v_call,d_call,j_call,clone_size
CASSWDSQETQYF,TGTGCCAGCAGCTGGGACAGCCAAGAGACCCAGTACTTC,TRBV28,TRBD1,TRBJ2-5,many
CASSIVLRRHGKGRAPTDTQYF,TGTGCCAGCAGCATCGTCTTGCGTCGACATGGGAAAGGCAGGGCCCCCACAGATACGCAGTATTTT,TRBV7-2,.,TRBJ2-3,few
CASSSRWGDTGELFF,TGTGCCAGCAGCTCCCGGTGGGGGGACACCGGGGAGCTGTTTTTT,TRBV7-9,.,TRBJ2-2,many
CASSSLAGGTYEQYF,TGTGCCAGCAGCTCCCTAGCGGGAGGGACCTACGAGCAGTACTTC,TRBV6-5,TRBD2,TRBJ2-7,many
CASSQVGRSGYTF,TGCGCCAGCAGCCAAGTAGGAAGATCGGGCTACACCTTC,TRBV4-3,.,TRBJ1-2,many
CASSVAGTGVGAEQFF,TGTGCCAGCAGCGTAGCTGGGACCGGGGTCGGCGCTGAGCAGTTCTTC,TRBV9,.,TRBJ2-1,many
CASSLGLAGRYNEQFF,TGTGCCAGCAGCCTCGGGCTAGCGGGAAGGTACAATGAGCAGTTCTTC,TRBV12-3/TRBV12-4,TRBD2,TRBJ2-1,many
CASRLGSSGNTIYF,TGTGCCAGCAGGCTGGGAAGCTCTGGAAACACCATATATTTT,TRBV12-3/TRBV12-4,.,TRBJ1-3,many
CASSQVKTSGARAFF,TGTGCCAGCAGCCAAGTGAAGACCTCGGGGGCGCGAGCTTTCTTT,TRBV3-1,.,TRBJ1-1,many
CASSQGTGYYGYTF,TGTGCCAGCAGCCAGGGGACAGGGTACTATGGCTACACCTTC,TRBV4-2,TRBD1,TRBJ1-2,.
CASSVTSGNLGDTQYF,TGTGCCAGCAGTGTGACTAGCGGGAACTTAGGCGATACGCAGTATTTT,TRBV6-1,TRBD2,TRBJ2-3,few
CASSLSGQGNQPQHF,TGTGCCAGCAGCCTCTCGGGACAGGGAAATCAGCCCCAGCATTTT,TRBV7-9,TRBD1,TRBJ1-5,many
CASSLDAGGRGTQHF,TGTGCCAGCAGCTTAGACGCGGGAGGTAGGGGGACCCAGCATTTT,TRBV7-2,.,TRBJ1-5,few
CASSSRRDSHYGYTF,TGTGCCAGCAGTTCCCGCCGGGACAGCCACTATGGCTACACCTTC,TRBV12-3/TRBV12-4,TRBD1,TRBJ1-2,many
CSARKGENIQYF,TGCAGTGCTAGGAAAGGGGAAAACATTCAGTACTTC,TRBV20-1,.,TRBJ2-4,.
CASSDPPDRSEGTEAFF,TGCGCCAGCAGTGACCCGCCGGACAGATCGGAGGGAACTGAAGCTTTCTTT,TRBV10-2,.,TRBJ1-1,.
CASSQGLAPSYEQYF,TGCGCCAGCAGCCAAGGACTAGCCCCGAGCTACGAGCAGTACTTC,TRBV4-3,TRBD2,TRBJ2-7,many
CASRSRGFQETQYF,TGTGCCAGCAGGTCCCGGGGGTTCCAAGAGACCCAGTACTTC,TRBV5-5,.,TRBJ2-5,many
CASSLFPTLGAEEQYF,TGTGCCAGCAGCTTATTTCCCACACTGGGGGCGGAGGAGCAGTACTTC,TRBV7-9,.,TRBJ2-7,.
CASSLSGGTYNEQFF,TGTGCCAGCAGTTTAAGCGGGGGCACCTACAATGAGCAGTTCTTC,TRBV12-3/TRBV12-4,TRBD2,TRBJ2-1,.
CAISRASLENTEAFF,TGTGCCATCAGTAGGGCCAGCTTAGAAAACACTGAAGCTTTCTTT,TRBV10-3,.,TRBJ1-1,.
CATSDLGDRGPETQYF,TGTGCCACCAGTGACCTGGGGGACAGGGGGCCCGAGACCCAGTACTTC,TRBV24-1,TRBD1,TRBJ2-5,many
CASSLGEAANYEQYF,TGTGCCAGCAGCCTAGGAGAGGCAGCCAACTACGAGCAGTACTTC,TRBV7-2,.,TRBJ2-7,many
CASSLATTGGSYEQYF,TGTGCCAGCAGCTTAGCCACGACAGGCGGCTCCTACGAGCAGTACTTC,TRBV7-6,.,TRBJ2-7,.
CASSLAGGYETQYF,TGCGCCAGCAGCTTGGCCGGAGGGTATGAGACCCAGTACTTC,TRBV5-1,.,TRBJ2-5,.
CASSLVTGSRDTQYF,TGTGCCAGCAGTTTAGTAACGGGAAGTCGAGATACGCAGTATTTT,TRBV28,.,TRBJ2-3,many
CASSPRGGELFF,TGTGCCAGCAGCCCCCGGGGGGGGGAGCTGTTTTTT,TRBV4-2,.,TRBJ2-2,many
CASSKTSTGELFF,TGTGCCAGCAGCAAAACTTCTACCGGGGAGCTGTTTTTT,TRBV9,.,TRBJ2-2,many
CASSGGGSNEQFF,TGTGCCAGCAGCGGGGGGGGTAGCAATGAGCAGTTCTTC,TRBV9,TRBD2,TRBJ2-1,few
CASSLYGLNEFNTDTQYF,TGTGCCAGCAGCTTATACGGACTAAATGAATTTAACACAGATACGCAGTATTTT,TRBV7-3,.,TRBJ2-3,many
CASSVYSGREQYF,TGTGCCAGCAGCGTGTATAGTGGGAGAGAGCAGTACTTC,TRBV9,.,TRBJ2-7,few
CASSPPGGDQYF,TGTGCCAGCTCACCACCGGGGGGGGACCAGTACTTC,TRBV18,TRBD2,TRBJ2-7,.
CASRAGGRETQYF,TGTGCCAGCAGGGCGGGGGGGCGTGAGACCCAGTACTTC,TRBV6-1,TRBD2,TRBJ2-5,.
CASRTDRETQYF,TGTGCCAGCCGGACAGACCGGGAGACCCAGTACTTC,TRBV6-5,.,TRBJ2-5,many
CASSLGLSGREQYF,TGTGCCAGCAGCTTGGGCCTTTCGGGCAGGGAGCAGTACTTC,TRBV7-9,.,TRBJ2-7,many
CASSPRGRNYEQYF,TGTGCCAGCAGCCCCAGGGGGAGAAACTACGAGCAGTACTTC,TRBV6-2/TRBV6-3,TRBD1,TRBJ2-7,many
CASSYRYNEQFF,TGTGCCAGCAGCTACCGATACAATGAGCAGTTCTTC,TRBV5-8,.,TRBJ2-1,many
CASTFRRPDRGRNEQFF,TGTGCCAGCACCTTTAGGCGCCCGGACAGGGGGCGCAATGAGCAGTTCTTC,TRBV6-2/TRBV6-3,TRBD1,TRBJ2-1,few
CASSLGTFYEQYF,TGTGCCAGCAGCTTGGGGACATTCTACGAGCAGTACTTC,TRBV7-2,.,TRBJ2-7,many
CATSTNPSSGRAGELFF,TGTGCCACCAGCACCAACCCCTCGAGCGGGAGGGCCGGGGAGCTGTTTTTT,TRBV15,TRBD2,TRBJ2-2,many
CASSPRRLALNNEQFF,TGTGCCAGTAGCCCCCGGAGACTAGCTCTAAACAATGAGCAGTTCTTC,TRBV19,TRBD2,TRBJ2-1,.